The 5 T cell receptor beta chains in this list originate from one sample, sequenced in a study of T-cell memory formation after mild COVID-19. A single record per CDR3 protein comes from TCRdb applying MiXCR to the 5' RACE reads. This sample has around 510,000 distinct CDR3 sequences, with about a fifth found just once. Input material: PBMCs or a T cell subset sorted from them (not recorded which). The receptors were sampled from an adult woman who had mild COVID-19 (a few samples of this study predate the infection). Cell type and time point are not known.

This clonotype was seen a few times. The CDR3 DNA reads TGTGCCACCAGTCATTCCGGACAGGTTTCCTACGAGCAGTACTTC. Protein: CATSHSGQVSYEQYF. The rearrangement links TRBV24-1 to TRBJ2-7, with TRBD1 matching over 7 bases. Germline CDR1 KGHDR, CDR2 SFDVKD. The CDR3 is made up of 15 amino acids. V lost 6 bases, J lost 1 base, and 8 bases stayed unmatched.

This chain joins TRBV11-1 and TRBJ1-1; 8 bases agree with TRBD1. The CDR3 extends over 14 amino acids. J was trimmed by 5 bases and V by 5 bases; bases with no gene match: 7. The germline CDR1 and CDR2 sequences are SGHAT and FQDESV (reference sequence). The DNA for the CDR3 is TGTGCCAGCAGCCTCCAGGGGGCAACGACTGAAGCTTTCTTT. Its translation: CASSLQGATTEAFF.

The table lists this clonotype with a few counts. The genes are TRBV11-2 and TRBJ2-2; 11 bases line up with TRBD2. Germline CDR1 reads SGHAT; CDR2 reads FQNNGV. V shed 4 bases and J 4 bases; nucleotides not matched to a gene: 5. This CDR3 has 16 residues. The DNA for the CDR3 is TGTGCCAGCAGCTCCATAGCGGGAGGGCGCACCGGGGAGCTGTTTTTT. Translating gives CASSSIAGGRTGELFF.

The CDR3 loop is CASSTSTGWDTEAFF. DNA for the CDR3: TGTGCCAGCAGCACCTCGACAGGGTGGGACACTGAAGCTTTCTTT. The V and J genes are TRBV13 and TRBJ1-1, with 7 bases aligning to TRBD1. This CDR3 has 15 amino acids. V gave up 5 bases and J gave up 3 bases; unmatched junction bases: 9. The germline gives CDR1 PRHDT, CDR2 FYEKMQ (reference sequence).

The J gene is TRBJ2-7, the V gene TRBV5-1, with D hard to call. The CDR3 is 16 amino acids. Trimming cost V 0 bases and J 0 bases, with 13 bases left between them. CDR1 and CDR2 from the germline V gene are SGHRS and YFSETQ. The CDR3 region is CASSLDPAGDSYEQYF. DNA of the CDR3: TGCGCCAGCAGCTTGGACCCAGCCGGAGACTCCTACGAGCAGTACTTC. The whole variable domain, filled in from reference TRBV5-1 and TRBJ2-7, reads KAGVTQTPRYLIKTRGQQVTLSCSPISGHRSVSWYQQTPGQGLQFLFEYFSETQRNKGNFPGRFSGRQFSNSRSEMNVSTLELGDSALYLCASSLDPAGDSYEQYFGPGTRLTVT.